This T cell receptor (beta chain) was observed in a study of T-cell memory formation after mild COVID-19. Study information: There were largely donor-specific TCR clusters. Whole-study results and caveats: Most CD4+ clones that shrank were in CM and EM, while CD8+ ones turned up in EMRA. Researchers found some responding clones in pre-infection memory, a sign that cross-reactive memory joined.

Details on this clonotype: Its antigen is unidentified.

TCRdb redid the calling of the 5' RACE reads with MiXCR, one entry per CDR3 protein. The sample includes approximately 340,000 distinct CDR3 sequences, about an eighth of them seen just once. V lost 1 base, J lost 1 base, and 7 bases lay in between. The CDR3 sequence is 14 residues long. CDR1 and CDR2 (germline): KGHSH, LQKENI. This receptor was taken from a man younger than 35 who had mild COVID-19 (a few samples of this study predate the infection). Cell type and time point are not known. Input material: PBMCs or a T cell subset sorted from them (not recorded which). This sequence joins TRBV18 and TRBJ1-1, with D uncertain. The CDR3 DNA is TGTGCCAGCTCACCACTTTCCGGGAACACTGAAGCTTTCTTT. Protein: CASSPLSGNTEAFF.